Listed below are T cell receptor beta chains from one sample, sequenced in a study of immune cell composition in non-small cell lung cancer. Some clones are missing from TCRdb's copy, which holds only in-frame ones; the method was immunoSEQ multiplex PCR. The sample includes fewer than 3,000 clones, over 60% seen only once; the top ten take around 13%. Sequences were obtained from lung tumor tissue. The source of these receptors is a human donor with non-small cell lung cancer. Each CDR3 is given with its conserved first and last residue. D genes are given only for firm matches. The size entry is marked missing in some rows and otherwise reads once, few, many or a size class.

DNA: TGCGCCAGCAGCCGGGTAGGATCGGGAACAACTAATGAAAAACTGTTTTTT; CDR3: CASSRVGSGTTNEKLFF; J: TRBJ1-4; V: TRBV4-1; D: -; size: -; length: 17
DNA: TGTGCCAGCAGCCTCGGGGGTATGGCCTACGAGCAGTACTTC; CDR3: CASSLGGMAYEQYF; J: TRBJ2-7; V: TRBV7-2; D: -; size: -; length: 14
DNA: TGTGCCAGCAGCTCCGGGGGGCCAGCTGCCGGGGAGCTGTTTTTT; CDR3: CASSSGGPAAGELFF; J: TRBJ2-2; V: TRBV7-3; D: -; size: -; length: 15
DNA: TGCGCCAGCAGCCACGGGACAGGGTACAATGAGCAGTTCTTC; CDR3: CASSHGTGYNEQFF; J: TRBJ2-1; V: TRBV5-1; D: TRBD1; size: -; length: 14
DNA: TGTGCCAGTAGTATCCAGGGGCCAAGGAGCACTGAAGCTTTCTTT; CDR3: CASSIQGPRSTEAFF; J: TRBJ1-1; V: TRBV19; D: -; size: -; length: 15
DNA: TGTGCCAGCAGCCTACGGGTCACAGGGGATTCACCCCTCCACTTT; CDR3: CASSLRVTGDSPLHF; J: TRBJ1-6; V: TRBV7-6; D: TRBD1; size: few; length: 15
DNA: TGCGCCAGCAGCTTCCCGGGGGGCTCTGGCGAGCAGTACTTC; CDR3: CASSFPGGSGEQYF; J: TRBJ2-7; V: TRBV5-1; D: -; size: -; length: 14
DNA: TGTGCCAGCAGTTACACGACCCAAGCGGGTAATACGCAGTATTTT; CDR3: CASSYTTQAGNTQYF; J: TRBJ2-3; V: TRBV6-5; D: -; size: once; length: 15
DNA: TGTGCCAGCAGCGCCCGACAGGGGCGAACTAATGAAAAACTGTTTTTT; CDR3: CASSARQGRTNEKLFF; J: TRBJ1-4; V: TRBV11-2; D: TRBD1; size: -; length: 16
DNA: TGTGCCAGCAGCACCGGGACAGGGTTATTTGGAAGGAGTTCCTACGAGCAGTACTTC; CDR3: CASSTGTGLFGRSSYEQYF; J: TRBJ2-7; V: TRBV11-2; D: TRBD1; size: -; length: 19
DNA: TGTGCCAGTAGAGTAGCGGGGGCAGATACGCAGTATTTT; CDR3: CASRVAGADTQYF; J: TRBJ2-3; V: TRBV19; D: TRBD2; size: -; length: 13
DNA: TGTGCCAGCAGTTTACTTGGCAGCTCTGGAAACACCATATATTTT; CDR3: CASSLLGSSGNTIYF; J: TRBJ1-3; V: TRBV28; D: -; size: large; length: 15
DNA: TGTGCCAGCAGTGAACATCAGGGACAAGAGACCCAGTACTTC; CDR3: CASSEHQGQETQYF; J: TRBJ2-5; V: TRBV6-1; D: -; size: once; length: 14
DNA: TGCGCCAGCAGCCCTACTAGCACAGCGATGGCTACTGAAGCTTTCTTT; CDR3: CASSPTSTAMATEAFF; J: TRBJ1-1; V: TRBV4-1; D: -; size: -; length: 16
DNA: TGCGCCAGCAGCTTGGGCACAAGCTCCTACAATGAGCAGTTCTTC; CDR3: CASSLGTSSYNEQFF; J: TRBJ2-1; V: TRBV5-1; D: -; size: few; length: 15
DNA: TGTGCCAGCAGCTTGCAGGGGGCAAATACCGGGGAGCTGTTTTTT; CDR3: CASSLQGANTGELFF; J: TRBJ2-2; V: TRBV7-2; D: TRBD1; size: -; length: 15
DNA: TGTGCCAGCAGTTTTCCATTGAACACTGAAGCTTTCTTT; CDR3: CASSFPLNTEAFF; J: TRBJ1-1; V: TRBV28; D: -; size: -; length: 13
DNA: TGTGCCAGCAGCCCCCCCCAAGAGGGTAAAAACATTCAGTACTTC; CDR3: CASSPPQEGKNIQYF; J: TRBJ2-4; V: TRBV7-9; D: -; size: -; length: 15
DNA: TGTGCCAGCAGCGGGACTAGCGGGGCCTACGAGCAGTACTTC; CDR3: CASSGTSGAYEQYF; J: TRBJ2-7; V: TRBV9; D: TRBD2; size: -; length: 14
DNA: TGTGCCAGCAGTTTTCGTACCGGGACAGGATCCTACGAGCAGTACTTC; CDR3: CASSFRTGTGSYEQYF; J: TRBJ2-7; V: TRBV7-8; D: TRBD1; size: few; length: 16
DNA: TGTGCCAGCTCACGACAGGGGGAGTATGGAGAGACCCAGTACTTC; CDR3: CASSRQGEYGETQYF; J: TRBJ2-5; V: TRBV18; D: TRBD1; size: -; length: 15
DNA: TGTGCCAGCAGTGAAGCGCAGTCCCTGTGGACAGAGGTAGCCAAAAACATTCAGTACTTC; CDR3: CASSEAQSLWTEVAKNIQYF; J: TRBJ2-4; V: TRBV2; D: -; size: -; length: 20
DNA: TGTGCCAGCAGCTTAGTGTCGGGTGCAACTAATGAAAAACTGTTTTTT; CDR3: CASSLVSGATNEKLFF; J: TRBJ1-4; V: TRBV7-9; D: -; size: once; length: 16